The rows below give T cell receptor beta chains drawn from one sample of a study of T cell repertoires in cytomegalovirus infection. TCRdb used MiXCR to reprocess the reads, holding one entry per CDR3 protein. The sample includes a few hundred thousand distinct CDR3 sequences, 35% to 50% of them seen just once. The antigens these receptors bind are not known. The sample was cultured PBMCs, taken from culture after CMV antigen stimulation. The receptors were gathered from a human donor in good health (CMV status not recorded). Some clones in this sample may be carry-over from other donors' samples. The conserved cysteine and the conserved F or W are not part of the CDR3 here.

>TRBV2
ASSDPGPITLSQF
>TRBV12-3/TRBV12-4
ASSIYRDRPRISGFTSSYNEQF
>TRBV19
ASSKGGGPTDTQY
>TRBV20-1
SATDRGNTIY
>TRBV20-1
SARSSYPGQRYYEQY
>TRBV6-2/TRBV6-3
ASSPYLNEQF
>TRBV27
ASSSGGRGTIY
>TRBV7-6
ASSPLKGRSSNEQF
>TRBV7-9
ASTSPLLAGGINEQF
>TRBV19
ASMEQF
>TRBV7-9
ASSLEDPGYEKLF
>TRBV19
ASSTLLRIGELF
>TRBV6-2/TRBV6-3
ASSYDLASEQY
>TRBV27
ATQGSGNTIY
>TRBV7-2
ASSYSRDNEQF
>TRBV11-2
ASSFSGRRSDTQY